Shown below are 26 T cell receptor beta chains from a single sample sequenced in a study of cytomegalovirus exposure and HLA in healthy donors (dated by TCRdb to about 2017). Libraries were prepared through the immunoSEQ multiplex PCR assay. A mixture of 60 forward primers for TCR Vbeta segments and 13 reverse primers for TCR Jbeta segments was used in the multiplex PCR. TCRdb limited this immuneACCESS table to in-frame rearrangements with V and J called. A share of clones is missing; checked studies link under half to unresolved V genes, and the rest is unexplained. For this sample there are approximately 160,000 clones; roughly 87% appear just once. Jointly, the top ten make up roughly 4.5% of the sample. Sequencing was done on a sample of PBMCs. The receptors here all came from a man aged 45 to 65 in good health and CMV-seropositive.

This clone was seen more than once but under ten times. This chain joins TRBV10-1 and TRBJ2-7; maybe TRBD2 (6 bases). V was clipped by 0 bases and J by 6 bases, with 12 bases between them. Germline loops: CDR1 WNHNN, CDR2 SYGVQD (reference sequence). The CDR3 loop spans 14 amino acids. The CDR3 DNA sequence: TGCGCCAGCAGTGAGTCCGGGGGTGGACGCGAGCAGTACTTC. Its translation is CASSESGGGREQYF.

V gene TRBV27 combines with J gene TRBJ2-1; the match to TRBD2 covers 9 bases. Germline CDR1 reads MNHEY; CDR2 reads SMNVEV (reference sequence). This CDR3 is 18 amino acids long. J gave up 0 bases and V 3 bases, and 9 bases lay outside the gene matches. The CDR3 sequence: CASSFPSGGPSSYNEQFF. The DNA for the CDR3 is TGTGCCAGCAGTTTTCCCAGCGGGGGGCCTAGCTCCTACAATGAGCAGTTCTTC.

This rearrangement joins TRBV4-2 to TRBJ2-3; TRBD2 is a possible D gene (5 bases). The germline V gene encodes CDR1 LGHNA and CDR2 YNFKEQ. This CDR3 has 16 amino acids. Trimming took off 4 bases at V and 4 bases at J, with 18 bases between the two ends. CDR3 region: CASSPSPILVADTQYF. The CDR3 DNA reads TGTGCCAGCAGCCCTAGCCCGATTTTGGTTGCAGATACGCAGTATTTT.

This chain connects TRBV10-3 to TRBJ2-1, with D unresolved. The CDR3 has 15 residues. The germline gives CDR1 ENHRY, CDR2 SYGVKD. Trimming cost V 2 bases and J 0 bases, with 8 bases left between them. CDR3 sequence reads: CAISERTGSYNEQFF. The CDR3 DNA reads TGTGCCATCAGTGAGCGTACCGGCTCCTACAATGAGCAGTTCTTC.

This chain uses TRBV28 with TRBJ2-7, with D perhaps matching TRBD1 (5 bases). The length of the CDR3 is 14 residues. Germline V gene sequence: CDR1 MDHEN, CDR2 SYDVKM. Trimming removed 4 bases at V and 0 bases at J, with 10 bases between. DNA of the CDR3: TGTGCCAGCAGTTCGACAGCGATCTCCTACGAGCAGTACTTC. This translates into CASSSTAISYEQYF.

The rearrangement links TRBV4-2 to TRBJ1-1; D may be TRBD1 (5 bases). The germline V gene has CDR1 LGHNA and CDR2 YNFKEQ. V dropped 6 bases and J dropped 5 bases, with 16 bases sitting between them. The CDR3 covers 14 residues. The CDR3 sequence: CASSAGNVLTEAFF. The CDR3 nucleotides read TGTGCCAGCAGTGCAGGGAATGTACTAACTGAAGCTTTCTTT.

This rearrangement joins TRBV6-5 to TRBJ2-1; no reliable D call. The length of the CDR3 is 13 residues. Germline CDR1 reads MNHEY; CDR2 reads SVGAGI. V lost 5 bases and J lost 0, with 5 bases in between. The chain's CDR3 is CASSRSSYNEQFF. The CDR3 nucleotides read TGTGCCAGCAGTCGTAGCTCCTACAATGAGCAGTTCTTC.

In this sample, this clone turned up once. The chain uses TRBV7-2 and TRBJ2-3; D may be TRBD1 (7 bases). The length of the CDR3 is 15 residues. V gave up 3 bases and J gave up 2 bases, with 12 bases separating them. Germline-derived CDR1 and CDR2 are SGHTA and FQGNSA. In DNA, the CDR3 is TGTGCCAGCAGCTTGGGGGGACAGCTCACAGATACGCAGTATTTT. Protein sequence: CASSLGGQLTDTQYF.

The chain combines TRBV23-1 with TRBJ2-5; 8 bases align to TRBD2. TRBV23-1 is identified as an open reading frame with a role that is uncertain. The CDR3 length is 13 residues. Trimming removed 5 bases from V and 5 bases from J; junction bases left unmatched: 4. The CDR3 region has the DNA TGCGCCAGCAGTGGCGGGGGGCGCGAGACCCAGTACTTC. Amino acids: CASSGGGRETQYF.

The chain recombines TRBV4-1 with TRBJ1-2; 7 bases align to TRBD1. CDR1 and CDR2 from the germline V gene are MGHRA and YSYEKL. This CDR3 is built from 15 residues. Losses at the gene ends were 3 bases for V and 4 bases for J; bases not matched to a gene: 8. The CDR3 is CASSQTDRQAYGYTF. The CDR3 DNA reads TGCGCCAGCAGCCAGACGGACAGGCAAGCCTATGGCTACACCTTC.

The chain recombines TRBV29-1 with TRBJ2-3; 7 positions match TRBD1. The CDR3 totals 11 residues. Germline CDR1 reads SQVTM; CDR2 reads ANQGSEA. V shed 8 bases and J 8 bases; nucleotides not matched to a gene: 7. In DNA, the CDR3 is TGCAGCACAAACCGGGACAGTACGCAGTATTTT. Translation: CSTNRDSTQYF.

The V call is TRBV2, the J call TRBJ1-6; 8 positions agree with TRBD1. The junction had 22 bases not matched to a gene; V was cut back by 10 bases and J by 14 bases. This CDR3 is built from 16 residues. Germline lookup yields CDR1 SNHLY and CDR2 FYNNEI. The CDR3 nucleotides are TGTGCCATCTCCCCGCCCAAGGGACAGGCTGGGGGGACCCTCCACTTT. Amino acids: CAISPPKGQAGGTLHF. The whole variable domain, remainder taken from reference TRBV2 and TRBJ1-6, is EPEVTQTPSHQVTQMGQEVILRCVPISNHLYFYWYRQILGQKVEFLVSFYNNEISEKSEIFDDQFSVERPDGSNFTLKIRSTKLEDSAMYFCAISPPKGQAGGTLHFGNGTRLTVT.

Here the CDR3 reads CASSGGGSNTEAFF. The CDR3 DNA sequence: TGCGCCAGCAGTGGAGGGGGCAGTAACACTGAAGCTTTCTTT. This rearrangement joins TRBV10-1 to TRBJ1-1; the match to TRBD1 covers 7 bases. The CDR3 is 14 amino acids. V trimming: 4 bases; J trimming: 2 bases; junction bases outside the gene matches: 4. The germline gives CDR1 WNHNN, CDR2 SYGVQD (reference sequence).

This chain uses TRBV6-5 with TRBJ1-1, with 7 positions matching TRBD1. CDR3 size: 13 residues. CDR1 and CDR2 (germline): MNHEY, SVGAGI. Trimming removed 7 bases from V and 1 base from J; junction bases left unmatched: 3. The CDR3 loop is CASTRTGNTEAFF. The CDR3 DNA follows: TGTGCCAGCACACGGACAGGGAACACTGAAGCTTTCTTT.

The genes are TRBV4-2 and TRBJ2-2, with a weak D call TRBD2 (7 bases). CDR3 size: 18 residues. Trimming removed 1 base from V and 1 base from J, with 16 bases in between. Germline V gives CDR1 LGHNA, CDR2 YNFKEQ. The CDR3 protein is CASSQGGRGGRNTGELFF. The DNA of the CDR3 is TGTGCCAGCAGCCAAGGGGGTAGGGGGGGGAGGAACACCGGGGAGCTGTTTTTT.

The chain employs TRBV27 and TRBJ1-5; 7 bases are a match to TRBD1. Per the germline V gene, CDR1 is MNHEY and CDR2 is SMNVEV (reference sequence). V shed 8 bases and J 4 bases; nucleotides not matched to a gene: 8. The CDR3 extends over 14 amino acids. The CDR3 reads CASGLTGANQPQHF. DNA for the CDR3: TGTGCCAGCGGACTCACAGGGGCTAATCAGCCCCAGCATTTT.

This sequence joins TRBV21-1 and TRBJ2-5; whether TRBD1, the table's D call, matches the DNA was not checked. TRBV21-1 is classified as a pseudogene. The CDR3 has 13 amino acids. CDR3 sequence: CASSRGQGETQYF. CDR3 bases: TGTGCCAGCTCCCGAGGACAGGGGGAGACCCAGTACTTC.

This rearrangement joins TRBV30 to TRBJ2-7, with a possible D match to TRBD1 (5 bases). Germline CDR1 and CDR2: GTSNPN and SVGIG (reference sequence). Trimming left V 4 bases short and J 0 bases short, with 7 bases between. The CDR3 sequence is 12 residues long. CDR3 sequence: CAWTTGSYEQYF. DNA of the CDR3: TGTGCCTGGACCACAGGCTCCTACGAGCAGTACTTC.

This chain connects TRBV10-3 to TRBJ2-5; D perhaps matches TRBD1 (6 bases). The V end was cut by 10 bases, the J end by 1 base, with 22 bases between. Germline assignment: CDR1 ENHRY and CDR2 SYGVKD. The CDR3 has 16 residues. The CDR3 is CATRLGTGNLQETQYF. Here the CDR3 DNA reads TGTGCCACTCGTCTAGGAACAGGGAACCTCCAAGAGACCCAGTACTTC.

CDR3 residues: CASSLAESYEQYF. The CDR3 DNA is TGTGCCAGCAGCCTAGCGGAATCCTACGAGCAGTACTTC. This chain uses TRBV6-1 with TRBJ2-7; TRBD2 agrees at 7 bases. This CDR3 is built from 13 residues. The V segment lost 6 bases and the J segment 1 base; nucleotides outside the gene matches: 3. CDR1 is MNHNS, CDR2 SASEGT, per germline.

This clone was counted once. This sequence joins TRBV11-2 and TRBJ2-5; 7 nucleotides line up with TRBD1. The DNA matches TRBJ2-7 better at its end, which makes the J call doubtful. The CDR3 loop spans 15 amino acids. Germline CDR1 SGHAT, CDR2 FQNNGV. The CDR3 region has the DNA TGTGCCAGCAGCTTAGTGAGCAGGGGGTCCTACGAGCAGTACTTC. Its translation is CASSLVSRGSYEQYF.

The V gene is TRBV19, the J gene TRBJ2-7; D gene unclear. Germline lookup yields CDR1 LNHDA and CDR2 SQIVND (reference sequence). The CDR3 totals 12 residues. Trimming took off 7 bases at V and 7 bases at J, with 14 bases between the two ends. In DNA form, the CDR3 reads TGTGCCAGTACAGCGCCTGGAAATGAGCAGTACTTC. It translates to CASTAPGNEQYF.

The V and J genes are TRBV27 and TRBJ2-2; the match to TRBD2 covers 11 bases. Germline V gene lookup returns CDR1 MNHEY and CDR2 SMNVEV (reference sequence). This CDR3 spans 15 amino acids. The V and J ends lost 6 bases and 1 base, in that order; junction bases with no gene match: 1. The CDR3 DNA follows: TGTGCCAGCAGACTAGCGGGGGAGAACACCGGGGAGCTGTTTTTT. This gives the protein CASRLAGENTGELFF.

The chain joins TRBV29-1 to TRBJ2-3, with D perhaps being TRBD1 or TRBD2 (6 bases each). CDR1 is SQVTM and CDR2 is ANQGSEA in the germline V gene. The length of the CDR3 is 14 residues. The V and J ends lost 7 bases and 2 bases respectively, with 16 bases between them. This CDR3 is CSAEGGIHTDTQYF. DNA of the CDR3: TGCAGCGCTGAGGGGGGTATTCACACAGATACGCAGTATTTT.

This rearrangement joins TRBV4-1 to TRBJ2-7; D perhaps matches TRBD2 (7 bases). This CDR3 region has 16 residues. CDR1 is MGHRA and CDR2 is YSYEKL in the germline V gene. The ends were cut back, 4 bases at V and 2 bases at J, with 18 bases in the middle. CDR3 sequence reads: CASSLESVGGPYEQYF. Here the CDR3 DNA reads TGCGCCAGCAGCCTAGAATCAGTGGGGGGGCCCTACGAGCAGTACTTC.

The chain employs TRBV6-1 and TRBJ2-5; 10 bases line up with TRBD1. The CDR3 is made up of 13 amino acids. V lost 11 bases to trimming and J lost 4 bases; unmatched junction nucleotides: 7. Germline V lookup: CDR1 MNHNS, CDR2 SASEGT. The DNA of the CDR3 is TGTGCCGCCATACGACAGGGGGCAGAGACCCAGTACTTC. Translated: CAAIRQGAETQYF.